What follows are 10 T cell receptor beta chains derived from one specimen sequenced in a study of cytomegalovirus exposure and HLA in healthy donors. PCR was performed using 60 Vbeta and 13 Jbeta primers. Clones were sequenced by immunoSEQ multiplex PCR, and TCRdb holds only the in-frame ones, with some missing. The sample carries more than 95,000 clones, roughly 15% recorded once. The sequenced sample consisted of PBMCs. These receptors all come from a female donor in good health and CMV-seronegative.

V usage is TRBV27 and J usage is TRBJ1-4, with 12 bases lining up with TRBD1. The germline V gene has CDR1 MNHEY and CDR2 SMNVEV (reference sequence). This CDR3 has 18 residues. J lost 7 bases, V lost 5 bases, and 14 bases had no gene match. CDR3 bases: TGTGCCAGCAGTATCCCCGGGACAGGGGGCGCGGGAGTTGAAAAACTGTTTTTT. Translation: CASSIPGTGGAGVEKLFF.

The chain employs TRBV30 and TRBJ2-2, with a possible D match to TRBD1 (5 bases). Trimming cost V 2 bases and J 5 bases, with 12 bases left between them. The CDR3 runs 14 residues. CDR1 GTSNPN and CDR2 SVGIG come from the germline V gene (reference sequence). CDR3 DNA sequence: TGTGCCTGGAGTTTTGGCAGGGTAACCGGGGAGCTGTTTTTT. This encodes CAWSFGRVTGELFF.

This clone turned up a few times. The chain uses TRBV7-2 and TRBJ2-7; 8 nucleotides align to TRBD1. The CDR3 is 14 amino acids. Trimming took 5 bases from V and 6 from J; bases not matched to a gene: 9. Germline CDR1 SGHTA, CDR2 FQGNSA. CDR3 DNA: TGTGCCAGCAGCGTACTACTCGGACAGGGCGAGCAGTACTTC. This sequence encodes CASSVLLGQGEQYF.

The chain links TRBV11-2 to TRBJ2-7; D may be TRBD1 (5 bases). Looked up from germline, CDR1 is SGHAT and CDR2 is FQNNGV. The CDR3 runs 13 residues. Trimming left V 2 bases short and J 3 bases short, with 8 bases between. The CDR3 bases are TGTGCCAGCAGCTTACTCAGGGACTACGAGCAGTACTTC. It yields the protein CASSLLRDYEQYF.

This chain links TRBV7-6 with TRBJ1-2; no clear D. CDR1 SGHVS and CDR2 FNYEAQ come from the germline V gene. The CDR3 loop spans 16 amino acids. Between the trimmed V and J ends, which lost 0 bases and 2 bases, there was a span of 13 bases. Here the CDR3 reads CASSLAEGMGNYGYTF. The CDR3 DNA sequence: TGTGCCAGCAGCTTAGCGGAGGGTATGGGGAACTATGGCTACACCTTC.

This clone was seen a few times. The CDR3 loop reads CASSQDSYGTDNQPQHF. CDR3 nucleotides: TGCGCCAGCAGCCAAGACTCGTACGGGACAGACAATCAGCCCCAGCATTTT. This chain joins TRBV4-1 and TRBJ1-5, with 7 bases that match TRBD1. With V trimmed by 0 bases and J by 3 bases, 8 bases remained unmatched. The CDR3 totals 17 residues. The germline V gene has CDR1 MGHRA and CDR2 YSYEKL.

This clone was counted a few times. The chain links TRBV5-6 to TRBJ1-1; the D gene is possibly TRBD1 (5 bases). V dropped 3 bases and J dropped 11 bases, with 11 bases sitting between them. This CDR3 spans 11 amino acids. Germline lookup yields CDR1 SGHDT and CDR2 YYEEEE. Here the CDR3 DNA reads TGTGCCAGCAGCTGGGGGGGTGACGCTTTCTTT. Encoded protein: CASSWGGDAFF.

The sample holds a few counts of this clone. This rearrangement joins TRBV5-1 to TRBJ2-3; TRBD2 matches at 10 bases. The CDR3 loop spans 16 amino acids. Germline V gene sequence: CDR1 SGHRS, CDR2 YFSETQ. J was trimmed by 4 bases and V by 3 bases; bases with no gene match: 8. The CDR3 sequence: CASSSRTSGVADTQYF. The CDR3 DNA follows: TGCGCCAGCAGCTCGAGAACTAGCGGGGTAGCAGATACGCAGTATTTT.

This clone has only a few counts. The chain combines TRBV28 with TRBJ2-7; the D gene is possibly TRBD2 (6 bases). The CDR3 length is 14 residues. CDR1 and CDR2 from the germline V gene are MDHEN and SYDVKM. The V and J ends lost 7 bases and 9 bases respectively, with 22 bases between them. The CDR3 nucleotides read TGTGCCAGCAACCCGGGAGACCCTGCTCTTGGGCAGTACTTC. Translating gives CASNPGDPALGQYF.

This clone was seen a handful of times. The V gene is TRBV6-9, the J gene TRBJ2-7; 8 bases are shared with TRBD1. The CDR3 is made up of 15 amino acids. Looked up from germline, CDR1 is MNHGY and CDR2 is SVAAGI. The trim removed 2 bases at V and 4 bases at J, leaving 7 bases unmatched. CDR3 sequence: CASSYRRQGRYEQYF. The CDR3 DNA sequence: TGTGCCAGCAGTTATCGAAGACAGGGGAGGTACGAGCAGTACTTC.